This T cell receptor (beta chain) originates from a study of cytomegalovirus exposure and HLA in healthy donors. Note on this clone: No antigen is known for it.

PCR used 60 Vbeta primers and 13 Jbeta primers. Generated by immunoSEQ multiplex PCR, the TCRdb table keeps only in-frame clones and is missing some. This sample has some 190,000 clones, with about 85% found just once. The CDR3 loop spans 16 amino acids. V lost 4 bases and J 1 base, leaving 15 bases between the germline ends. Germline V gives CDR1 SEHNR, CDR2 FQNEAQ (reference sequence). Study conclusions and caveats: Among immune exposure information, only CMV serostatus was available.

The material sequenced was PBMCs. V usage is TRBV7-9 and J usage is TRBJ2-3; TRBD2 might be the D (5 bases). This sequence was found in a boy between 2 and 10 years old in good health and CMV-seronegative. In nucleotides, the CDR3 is TGTGCCAGCAGCTCCGGAGGAGTTCCCCGCACAGATACGCAGTATTTT. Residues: CASSSGGVPRTDTQYF.